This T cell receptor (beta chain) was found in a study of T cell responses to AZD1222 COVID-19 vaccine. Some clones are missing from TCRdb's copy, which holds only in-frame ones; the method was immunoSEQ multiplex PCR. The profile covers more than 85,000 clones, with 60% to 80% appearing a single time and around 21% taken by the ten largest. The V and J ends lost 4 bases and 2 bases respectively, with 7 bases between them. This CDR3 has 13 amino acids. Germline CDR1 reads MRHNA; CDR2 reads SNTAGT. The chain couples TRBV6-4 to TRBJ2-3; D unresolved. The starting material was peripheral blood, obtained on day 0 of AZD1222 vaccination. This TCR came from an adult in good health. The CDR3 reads CASSGKDTDTQYF. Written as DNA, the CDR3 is TGTGCCAGCAGTGGAAAGGACACAGATACGCAGTATTTT.